The TCR beta chain described here comes from a study of PD-1 blockade in classical Hodgkin lymphoma. Only in-frame clones appear in the TCRdb table, and some are missing; sequencing was by immunoSEQ multiplex PCR. The table lists approximately 93,000 clones, about three quarters of them singletons. The time point denotes: cycle 4 day 1 (C4D1), after around six weeks of nivolumab. Exposure to brentuximab vedotin varied, and each patient had relapsed following autologous stem cell transplantation. Whole-study findings and limits: Only CD4+ TCR diversity, not CD8+, had risen significantly by C4D1. Similar baseline diversity was found in complete responders and newly diagnosed patients.

Of note for this clone: Its target is unknown.

The sample consisted of peripheral blood mononuclear cells (PBMCs), taken before the fourth cycle of nivolumab. The clonotype originates from a human donor with classical Hodgkin lymphoma.

CDR3 in DNA: TGTGCCAGTAGTATAGTAGCAGGGAGGGGTGGTGGGGCCAACGTCCTGACTTTC. It yields the protein CASSIVAGRGGGANVLTF. The chain combines TRBV19 with TRBJ2-6; 7 bases align to TRBD2. Germline values: CDR1 LNHDA, CDR2 SQIVND (reference sequence). The CDR3 sequence is 18 residues long. J lost 3 bases, V lost 1 base, and 9 bases had no gene match.